One sample yielded the 26 T cell receptor beta chains listed below, sequenced in a study of beta chain features in type 1 diabetes. Reverse transcribing all isolated RNA meant expressed TCRB transcripts were sequenced. TCRdb keeps only in-frame clones here, not all; method: immunoSEQ multiplex PCR. The sample carries approximately 250,000 clones, 9.6% recorded once. Material for sequencing was naive CD4+ T cells from blood. The receptors shown here come from a young woman in good health.

This sequence joins TRBV7-9 and TRBJ1-2; D is unresolved. V was clipped by 5 bases and J by 7 bases, with 14 bases between them. Germline values: CDR1 SEHNR, CDR2 FQNEAQ (reference sequence). This CDR3 has 13 amino acids. As DNA, the CDR3 is TGTGCCAGCAGCATCCCCGGGGTAGGTGGCTACACCTTC. Encoded protein: CASSIPGVGGYTF.

V gene TRBV27 combines with J gene TRBJ2-3; TRBD1 is a possible D gene (6 bases). V was pared by 2 bases and J by 6 bases, with 9 bases between. The CDR3 runs 13 residues. Germline V gene sequence: CDR1 MNHEY, CDR2 SMNVEV (reference sequence). The CDR3 is CASSLNGGDTQYF. CDR3 in DNA: TGTGCCAGCAGTTTAAATGGGGGCGATACGCAGTATTTT.

CDR3 nucleotide sequence: TGTGCCAGCAACGCCGAGACAGGGGGCACCGGGGAGCTGTTTTTT. It translates to CASNAETGGTGELFF. The rearrangement links TRBV27 to TRBJ2-2, with 9 bases lining up with TRBD1. The CDR3 totals 15 residues. CDR1 and CDR2 (germline): MNHEY, SMNVEV (reference sequence). The ends lost 7 bases at V and 4 bases at J; junction bases unmatched: 7.

The chain has TRBV28 and TRBJ2-5; D possibly corresponds to TRBD2 (6 bases). Germline CDR1 is MDHEN and CDR2 is SYDVKM. The CDR3 extends over 15 amino acids. With 5 bases removed from V and 5 bases from J, the gap between germline ends came to 18 bases. The CDR3: CASSDRLVGVETQYF. The DNA for the CDR3 is TGTGCCAGCAGTGACCGACTAGTGGGAGTGGAGACCCAGTACTTC.

This clone was detected only a few times. J is TRBJ2-3 and V is TRBV7-9; 7 nucleotides line up with TRBD1. Germline V gene sequence: CDR1 SEHNR, CDR2 FQNEAQ (reference sequence). V shed 3 bases and J 2 bases; nucleotides not matched to a gene: 5. This CDR3 comprises 15 residues. In DNA, the CDR3 is TGTGCCAGCAGCTTCCCGACAGGGAACACAGATACGCAGTATTTT. It specifies CASSFPTGNTDTQYF.

V is TRBV2 and J is TRBJ2-5; unclear D gene. CDR3 length equals 14 residues. In germline, CDR1 is SNHLY, CDR2 FYNNEI. Trimming took 3 bases from V and 5 from J, leaving 13 bases between them. CDR3 nucleotide sequence: TGTGCCAGCAGTGATATAGCCTTGCACGAGACCCAGTACTTC. Translating it yields CASSDIALHETQYF.

V is TRBV30 and J is TRBJ2-2, with D tentatively TRBD1 (7 bases). CDR3 length equals 18 residues. Germline values: CDR1 GTSNPN, CDR2 SVGIG (reference sequence). Between the trimmed V and J ends, which lost 4 bases and 7 bases, there was a span of 28 bases. CDR3 protein: CAWTLPRWRGRLNGELFF. DNA for the CDR3: TGTGCCTGGACCCTCCCCCGTTGGAGGGGGCGCTTGAACGGGGAGCTGTTTTTT. The whole variable domain, filled in from reference TRBV30 and TRBJ2-2, reads SQTIHQWPATLVQPVGSPLSLECTVEGTSNPNLYWYRQAAGRGLQLLFYSVGIGQISSEVPQNLSASRPQDRQFILSSKKLLLSDSGFYLCAWTLPRWRGRLNGELFFGEGSRLTVL.

This chain links TRBV6-1 with TRBJ2-7, with D perhaps matching TRBD2 (6 bases). The CDR3 is made up of 12 amino acids. Trimming removed 6 bases from V and 3 bases from J, with 9 bases in between. CDR1 and CDR2 from the germline V gene are MNHNS and SASEGT. The CDR3 coding sequence is TGTGCCAGCAGCGGGGGTTTCTACGAGCAGTACTTC. Translating gives CASSGGFYEQYF.

The chain couples TRBV25-1 to TRBJ2-3; weak D call: TRBD1 (5 bases). The CDR3 sequence is 14 residues long. Germline CDR1 and CDR2: MGHDK and SYGVNS. V lost 7 bases, J lost 4 bases, and 15 bases lay in between. CDR3 sequence (DNA): TGTGCCAGCATGAGGCAGGGTTTGGCAGATACGCAGTATTTT. Translating gives CASMRQGLADTQYF.

This clone has a handful of counts. This chain connects TRBV10-3 to TRBJ1-1, with 7 positions matching TRBD1. The CDR3 spans 13 residues. Germline CDR1 reads ENHRY; CDR2 reads SYGVKD. After removal of 6 bases from V and 1 base from J, the junction contained 2 bases not matched to a gene. Here the CDR3 reads CAISWDRNTEAFF. The CDR3 DNA reads as TGTGCCATCAGCTGGGACAGGAACACTGAAGCTTTCTTT.

The gene calls are TRBV7-9 and TRBJ2-7; 10 bases align to TRBD1. This CDR3 spans 17 amino acids. CDR1 is SEHNR and CDR2 is FQNEAQ in the germline V gene (reference sequence). Unmatched junction bases numbered 7, after V lost 0 bases and J lost 2 bases. CDR3 loop: CASSLALRDRGAYEQYF. As DNA, the CDR3 is TGTGCCAGCAGCTTAGCATTACGGGACAGGGGCGCCTACGAGCAGTACTTC. Using reference TRBV7-9 and TRBJ2-7 for the parts outside the CDR3, the full variable domain is DTGVSQNPRHKITKRGQNVTFRCDPISEHNRLYWYRQTLGQGPEFLTYFQNEAQLEKSRLLSDRFSAERPKGSFSTLEIQRTEQGDSAMYLCASSLALRDRGAYEQYFGPGTRLTVT.

V is TRBV5-1 and J is TRBJ2-1; 11 positions agree with TRBD2. Germline V gene lookup returns CDR1 SGHRS and CDR2 YFSETQ. The CDR3 covers 18 residues. The junction had 9 bases not matched to a gene; V was cut back by 1 base and J by 3 bases. CDR3 nucleotide sequence: TGCGCCAGCAGCTTGAGTCAACTAGCGGGAGAGATCTACAATGAGCAGTTCTTC. Its translation: CASSLSQLAGEIYNEQFF.

This clone was found a few times. The chain couples TRBV11-2 to TRBJ2-3; 8 positions match TRBD1. Unmatched junction bases numbered 3, after V lost 3 bases and J lost 4 bases. CDR1 is SGHAT, CDR2 FQNNGV, per germline. The CDR3 runs to 14 residues. The CDR3 DNA reads TGTGCCAGCAGCTTGGACAGGGTCTCAGATACGCAGTATTTT. Its protein is CASSLDRVSDTQYF.

A note on this clone: Other DNA sequences in this sample translate to the same CDR3. This sequence joins TRBV5-1 and TRBJ1-1; 7 bases match TRBD1. V gave up 4 bases and J gave up 1 base; unmatched junction bases: 4. The CDR3 sequence is 14 residues long. CDR1 and CDR2 from the germline V gene are SGHRS and YFSETQ. The chain's CDR3 is CASSPDRANTEAFF. CDR3 bases: TGCGCCAGCAGCCCTGACAGGGCGAACACTGAAGCTTTCTTT.

The table lists this clone with a few counts. The chain links TRBV15 to TRBJ2-5; no clear D. The CDR3 consists of 13 residues. Germline values: CDR1 LNHNV, CDR2 YYDKDF (reference sequence). The V gene lost 1 base and the J gene lost 5 bases, with 8 bases spanning the gap. The CDR3 region has the DNA TGTGCCACCAGCAGAGGGTCCGGGGAGACCCAGTACTTC. Its protein is CATSRGSGETQYF.

The chain recombines TRBV28 with TRBJ1-2; tentatively, D is TRBD1 (5 bases). The CDR3 totals 15 residues. The germline CDR1 and CDR2 sequences are MDHEN and SYDVKM. The V end lost 3 bases, the J end lost 3 bases, and 14 bases lay between the germline ends. CDR3 region: CASSFGAGTYYGYTF. The CDR3 DNA reads as TGTGCCAGCAGTTTTGGGGCCGGGACTTACTATGGCTACACCTTC.

This clone was detected only a few times. The V call is TRBV5-1, the J call TRBJ1-2; 9 positions agree with TRBD1. The V gene's germline CDR1 is SGHRS and CDR2 YFSETQ. CDR3 size: 15 residues. Trimming cost V 3 bases and J 6 bases; bases outside gene matches: 9. The CDR3 region has the DNA TGCGCCAGCAGCTCGAATACAGACAGGGGGAATGGCTACACCTTC. Its protein is CASSSNTDRGNGYTF. Full variable domain (rest looked up from reference TRBV5-1 and TRBJ1-2): KAGVTQTPRYLIKTRGQQVTLSCSPISGHRSVSWYQQTPGQGLQFLFEYFSETQRNKGNFPGRFSGRQFSNSRSEMNVSTLELGDSALYLCASSSNTDRGNGYTFGSGTRLTVV.

This clone was seen a few times. In DNA form, the CDR3 reads TGTGCCAGCAGCTTTTCCCGGACAGGGGATTCTAACTATGGCTACACCTTC. It encodes CASSFSRTGDSNYGYTF. This chain connects TRBV5-6 to TRBJ1-2; 9 bases align to TRBD1. With V trimmed by 2 bases and J by 0 bases, 8 bases remained unmatched. The CDR3 covers 17 residues. CDR1 SGHDT and CDR2 YYEEEE come from the germline V gene.

CDR3 coding DNA: TGTGCCAGCAGTCGGGGACAGGGAAGTAGCGGGGGGTACAATGAGCAGTTCTTC. Protein product: CASSRGQGSSGGYNEQFF. V gene TRBV27 combines with J gene TRBJ2-1, with TRBD2 as a possible D gene (10 bases). CDR1 MNHEY and CDR2 SMNVEV come from the germline V gene (reference sequence). This CDR3 contains 18 residues. V was clipped by 5 bases and J by 4 bases, with 24 bases between them.

This clone was counted only a few times. V is TRBV2 and J is TRBJ2-7; TRBD1 agrees at 7 bases. V was clipped by 7 bases and J by 3 bases; unmatched bases: 9. Germline V lookup: CDR1 SNHLY, CDR2 FYNNEI. The CDR3 sequence is 14 residues long. The DNA of the CDR3 is TGTGCCAGCATTCTGGAACAGGGGATCTACGAGCAGTACTTC. Residues: CASILEQGIYEQYF.

V gene TRBV7-9 combines with J gene TRBJ1-2; 8 positions match TRBD1. With 4 bases clipped from V and 4 bases from J, the junction kept 5 bases outside the gene matches. Looked up from germline, CDR1 is SEHNR and CDR2 is FQNEAQ (reference sequence). The CDR3 covers 14 residues. This CDR3 reads CASSSRTGPYGYTF. As DNA, the CDR3 is TGTGCCAGCAGCTCTAGGACAGGGCCCTATGGCTACACCTTC.

This chain connects TRBV6-5 to TRBJ1-6; D is undetermined. In germline, CDR1 is MNHEY, CDR2 SVGAGI. V dropped 5 bases and J dropped 8 bases, with 10 bases sitting between them. CDR3 size: 13 residues. The CDR3 DNA reads TGTGCCAGCAGTCCCTCCGCGGATTCACCCCTCCACTTT. Amino acids: CASSPSADSPLHF.

V usage is TRBV9 and J usage is TRBJ2-7; 8 nucleotides agree with TRBD1. This CDR3 contains 16 residues. The germline gives CDR1 SGDLS, CDR2 YYNGEE. J gave up 0 bases and V 0 bases, and 5 bases lay outside the gene matches. The CDR3 sequence: CASSVGPGQDSYEQYF. The CDR3 DNA follows: TGTGCCAGCAGCGTAGGTCCGGGACAGGACTCCTACGAGCAGTACTTC.

The V and J genes are TRBV6-1 and TRBJ2-1, with 11 bases lining up with TRBD2. The CDR3 is made up of 14 amino acids. Germline CDR1 is MNHNS and CDR2 is SASEGT. The V gene end was trimmed by 2 bases and the J gene end by 10 bases; junction bases not matched to a gene: 4. The CDR3 loop is CASSETLAGGEQFF. DNA of the CDR3: TGTGCCAGCAGTGAAACCCTAGCGGGGGGCGAGCAGTTCTTC.

The chain joins TRBV2 to TRBJ2-1; 7 positions match TRBD1. This CDR3 is 14 amino acids long. Looked up from germline, CDR1 is SNHLY and CDR2 is FYNNEI. V shed 4 bases and J 2 bases; nucleotides not matched to a gene: 2. The CDR3 nucleotides are TGTGCCAGCAGTGTGGACAGGCCCTACAATGAGCAGTTCTTC. This encodes CASSVDRPYNEQFF.

The chain carries TRBV9 and TRBJ1-2; 10 bases are a match to TRBD1. J lost 7 bases, V lost 0 bases, and 6 bases had no gene match. CDR3 length: 15 amino acids. The V gene's germline CDR1 is SGDLS and CDR2 YYNGEE. The DNA of the CDR3 is TGTGCCAGCAGCGTAGAAGGACAGGGGGTCACTGGCTACACCTTC. It encodes CASSVEGQGVTGYTF.